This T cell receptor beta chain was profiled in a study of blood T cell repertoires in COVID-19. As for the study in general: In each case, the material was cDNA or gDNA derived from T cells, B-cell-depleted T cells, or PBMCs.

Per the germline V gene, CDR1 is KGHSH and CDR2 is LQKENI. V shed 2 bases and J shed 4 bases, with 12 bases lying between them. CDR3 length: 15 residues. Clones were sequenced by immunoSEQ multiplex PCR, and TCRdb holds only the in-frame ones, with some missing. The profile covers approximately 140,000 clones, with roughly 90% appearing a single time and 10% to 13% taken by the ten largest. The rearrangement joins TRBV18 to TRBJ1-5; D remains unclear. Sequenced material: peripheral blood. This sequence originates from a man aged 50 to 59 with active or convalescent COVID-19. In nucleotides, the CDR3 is TGTGCCAGCTCACCAACGGGGTTGGAAAATCAGCCCCAGCATTTT. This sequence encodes CASSPTGLENQPQHF.